Presented here are 30 T cell receptor beta chains from one specimen sequenced in a study of blood T cell repertoires in COVID-19. The data were produced by immunoSEQ multiplex PCR, yet TCRdb's version contains in-frame clones alone and is incomplete. Of about 330,000 clones listed, around 87% are singletons. Material: PBMCs or T cells enriched from blood (not recorded which). All receptors come from a woman between 25 and 40 years old who had recovered from COVID-19.

This clone showed up just once. The J gene is TRBJ2-1, the V gene TRBV18, with D perhaps matching TRBD1 (6 bases). CDR3 length: 15 amino acids. With 2 bases removed from V and 4 bases from J, the gap between germline ends came to 12 bases. Germline CDR1 and CDR2: KGHSH and LQKENI. Here the CDR3 reads CASSPARTEYNEQFF. The CDR3 coding sequence is TGTGCCAGCTCACCAGCTCGGACAGAATACAATGAGCAGTTCTTC.

V is TRBV5-1 and J is TRBJ2-7; TRBD1 matches at 8 bases. V trimming: 0 bases; J trimming: 3 bases; junction bases outside the gene matches: 5. In germline, CDR1 is SGHRS, CDR2 YFSETQ. The CDR3 length is 15 residues. This CDR3 is CASSLAAGQGYEQYF. Written as DNA, the CDR3 is TGCGCCAGCAGCTTGGCCGCCGGACAGGGCTACGAGCAGTACTTC.

The genes are TRBV20-1 and TRBJ1-2; no firm D call. Trimming left V 7 bases short and J 8 bases short, with 11 bases between. The CDR3 contains 10 residues. Germline V lookup: CDR1 DFQATT, CDR2 SNEGSKA (reference sequence). The CDR3 DNA follows: TGCAGTGTATCGCGGCTCGGCTACACCTTC. It translates to CSVSRLGYTF.

This chain uses TRBV6-6 with TRBJ1-2; 11 bases fit TRBD1. V was pared by 4 bases and J by 8 bases, with 9 bases of the junction left unmatched. There are 15 residues in the CDR3. Germline assignment: CDR1 MNHNY and CDR2 SVGAGI (reference sequence). The CDR3 DNA reads TGTGCCAGCAGTTGGGACTCCTGGACAGGGGGCGGCTACACCTTC. This sequence encodes CASSWDSWTGGGYTF.

The chain combines TRBV5-1 with TRBJ1-1; D possibly corresponds to TRBD1 (5 bases). Trimming took 3 bases from V and 5 from J, leaving 20 bases between them. The CDR3 runs to 16 residues. Germline V gives CDR1 SGHRS, CDR2 YFSETQ. The CDR3 region is CASSSEPQGLGTEAFF. CDR3 in DNA: TGCGCCAGCAGCTCCGAACCCCAGGGATTGGGGACTGAAGCTTTCTTT.

This clone was seen only a few times. The V gene is TRBV2, the J gene TRBJ1-5, with a possible D match to TRBD1 (6 bases). Germline V gives CDR1 SNHLY, CDR2 FYNNEI. The CDR3 loop spans 17 amino acids. Deletions cut 3 bases from V and 1 base from J, with 16 bases between. The CDR3 coding sequence is TGTGCCAGCAGTGATCATAGGGGGAGTAGAAGCAATCAGCCCCAGCATTTT. The encoded protein is CASSDHRGSRSNQPQHF.

The J gene is TRBJ2-7, the V gene TRBV5-6, with 9 bases matching TRBD1. This CDR3 is built from 16 residues. The ends lost 5 bases at V and 2 bases at J; junction bases unmatched: 11. The germline CDR1 and CDR2 sequences are SGHDT and YYEEEE. The CDR3 bases are TGTGCCAGCAGGGGGGTCCGGACAGGGGTCCCCTACGAGCAGTACTTC. It encodes CASRGVRTGVPYEQYF. The full variable domain, its missing parts supplied by reference TRBV5-6 and TRBJ2-7, is DAGVTQSPTHLIKTRGQQVTLRCSPKSGHDTVSWYQQALGQGPQFIFQYYEEEERQRGNFPDRFSGHQFPNYSSELNVNALLLGDSALYLCASRGVRTGVPYEQYFGPGTRLTVT.

The rearrangement joins TRBV10-3 to TRBJ2-7; D may be TRBD2 (6 bases). Trimming removed 6 bases from V and 7 bases from J, with 16 bases in between. Germline CDR1 is ENHRY and CDR2 is SYGVKD. There are 13 residues in the CDR3. CDR3 amino acids: CAISPAGSEEQYF. The CDR3 DNA reads TGTGCCATCAGCCCCGCGGGGTCCGAGGAGCAGTACTTC.

The chain couples TRBV7-6 to TRBJ1-6; 10 bases align to TRBD1. The CDR3 has 13 amino acids. V shed 5 bases and J 8 bases; nucleotides not matched to a gene: 0. Germline V gene lookup returns CDR1 SGHVS and CDR2 FNYEAQ. The DNA for the CDR3 is TGTGCCAGCAGCGGGACAGGGGATTCACCCCTCCACTTT. It is translated as CASSGTGDSPLHF.

The V and J genes are TRBV4-1 and TRBJ1-1; TRBD1 might be the D (5 bases). Trimming left V 3 bases short and J 11 bases short, with 19 bases between. This CDR3 spans 14 amino acids. Per the germline V gene, CDR1 is MGHRA and CDR2 is YSYEKL. DNA of the CDR3: TGCGCCAGCAGCCACCCAGACAGAAGGGTAGGCGCTTTCTTT. It codes for CASSHPDRRVGAFF.

The chain recombines TRBV27 with TRBJ1-6; tentative D call: TRBD1 (6 bases). V shed 2 bases and J shed 7 bases, with 18 bases lying between them. The CDR3 is made up of 17 amino acids. Germline assignment: CDR1 MNHEY and CDR2 SMNVEV (reference sequence). The CDR3 nucleotides are TGTGCCAGCAGTTTAATATTTGCGCCAGGGGAAAATTCACCCCTCCACTTT. This sequence encodes CASSLIFAPGENSPLHF.

J is TRBJ1-5 and V is TRBV19, with 7 bases fitting TRBD1. The V and J ends lost 3 bases and 2 bases, in that order; junction bases with no gene match: 1. CDR3 size: 14 residues. Germline V gene data show CDR1 as LNHDA and CDR2 as SQIVND (reference sequence). CDR3 in DNA: TGTGCCAGTAGTATCCAGGGGGGCAATCAGCCCCAGCATTTT. Its protein is CASSIQGGNQPQHF.

The rearrangement links TRBV18 to TRBJ1-1, with D possibly being TRBD1 (5 bases). The CDR3 is 13 amino acids. Germline CDR1 is KGHSH and CDR2 is LQKENI. Deletions cut 8 bases from V and 5 bases from J, with 15 bases between. CDR3 bases: TGTGCCAGCGAGCAGGGATATGAAACTGAAGCTTTCTTT. Its protein is CASEQGYETEAFF.

The genes are TRBV11-2 and TRBJ1-5; TRBD1 is a possible D gene (5 bases). CDR3 length: 15 residues. V lost 5 bases to trimming and J lost 5 bases, with 16 bases between them. Germline loops: CDR1 SGHAT, CDR2 FQNNGV. The CDR3 nucleotides read TGTGCCAGCAGCCGGGGGAACAGCCCCGATCAGCCCCAGCATTTT. This codes for CASSRGNSPDQPQHF. The whole variable domain, filled in from reference TRBV11-2 and TRBJ1-5, reads EAGVAQSPRYKIIEKRQSVAFWCNPISGHATLYWYQQILGQGPKLLIQFQNNGVVDDSQLPKDRFSAERLKGVDSTLKIQPAKLEDSAVYLCASSRGNSPDQPQHFGDGTRLSIL.

This sequence joins TRBV3-1 (or the pseudogene TRBV3-2) and TRBJ2-7, with 9 bases aligning to TRBD1. This CDR3 has 14 residues. Trimming at V came to 4 bases and at J to 2 bases, leaving 3 bases not matched to a gene. Germline V gives CDR1 LGHDT, CDR2 YNNKEL (reference sequence). CDR3 region: CASSPWDRAYEQYF. The CDR3 DNA is TGTGCCAGCAGCCCTTGGGACAGGGCCTACGAGCAGTACTTC.

This clone was seen just once. The rearrangement links TRBV28 to TRBJ1-4; TRBD1 aligns across 9 bases. V lost 4 bases to trimming and J lost 7 bases; unmatched junction nucleotides: 7. CDR3 length: 15 amino acids. Germline values: CDR1 MDHEN, CDR2 SYDVKM. CDR3 DNA sequence: TGTGCCAGCAGTTCACCGACAGGGGGTGGTGAAAAACTGTTTTTT. Translating gives CASSSPTGGGEKLFF.

V and J are TRBV12-5 and TRBJ2-3; D might be TRBD2 (6 bases). Trimming took off 5 bases at V and 0 bases at J, with 15 bases between the two ends. Germline assignment: CDR1 LGHNT and CDR2 FRNRAP. The CDR3 has 16 amino acids. CDR3 residues: CASGPRGSGSTDTQYF. The DNA for the CDR3 is TGTGCTAGTGGTCCCCGGGGTAGCGGTAGCACAGATACGCAGTATTTT.

The CDR3 nucleotides read TGTGCCAGCAGCCAAGTAGGACGGCGGACAGGGCTGAACTATGGCTACACCTTC. Translation: CASSQVGRRTGLNYGYTF. The J gene is TRBJ1-2, the V gene TRBV4-2, with TRBD1 matching 8 bases. Germline-derived CDR1 and CDR2 are LGHNA and YNFKEQ. V shed 1 base and J 2 bases; nucleotides not matched to a gene: 12. This CDR3 region has 18 residues.

The V gene is TRBV4-1, the J gene TRBJ1-2; TRBD1 matches at 10 bases. Germline loops: CDR1 MGHRA, CDR2 YSYEKL. V dropped 1 base and J dropped 1; count of bases not matched to a gene: 3. The CDR3 has 16 amino acids. The CDR3 DNA follows: TGCGCCAGCAGCCAAGGACAGGGGGCCCATAACTATGGCTACACCTTC. Amino acids: CASSQGQGAHNYGYTF.

There are a few counts of this clone. The chain couples TRBV28 to TRBJ2-5, with a tentative D call TRBD1 (6 bases). The V and J ends lost 6 bases and 6 bases respectively, with 23 bases between them. CDR1 is MDHEN, CDR2 SYDVKM, per germline. This CDR3 has 16 amino acids. CDR3 DNA: TGTGCCAGCAGCGAACAGACAGGAGGTTCAAGGAAGACCCAGTACTTC. Residues: CASSEQTGGSRKTQYF.

The chain carries TRBV19 and TRBJ2-3; TRBD2 might be the D (5 bases). CDR3 length: 15 amino acids. V was trimmed by 8 bases and J by 0 bases, leaving 15 bases between them. Germline V gene lookup returns CDR1 LNHDA and CDR2 SQIVND (reference sequence). Here the CDR3 reads CASGLGGGSTDTQYF. The DNA of the CDR3 is TGTGCCAGTGGCCTGGGCGGCGGGAGCACAGATACGCAGTATTTT.

J is TRBJ1-1 and V is TRBV21-1; TRBD1 is the table's D call, not checked against the DNA. TRBV21-1 is reported as a pseudogene. CDR3 length: 17 amino acids. CDR3 sequence reads: CASSKADTQGPNTEAFF. The CDR3 DNA sequence: TGTGCCAGCAGCAAAGCTGACACACAGGGACCGAACACTGAAGCTTTCTTT.

The chain employs TRBV6-1 and TRBJ2-2; 9 bases match TRBD1. This CDR3 spans 17 amino acids. Germline values: CDR1 MNHNS, CDR2 SASEGT. V gave up 2 bases and J gave up 0 bases; unmatched junction bases: 4. CDR3 nucleotides: TGTGCCAGCAGTGAAAACAGGGGGCGAGCGAACACCGGGGAGCTGTTTTTT. Translation: CASSENRGRANTGELFF.

This clone has just a few counts. The same CDR3 also results from other DNA sequences found in this sample. This rearrangement joins TRBV19 to TRBJ1-1; D is perhaps TRBD1 (6 bases). This CDR3 has 13 residues. CDR1 is LNHDA and CDR2 is SQIVND in the germline V gene (reference sequence). V lost 3 bases, J lost 4 bases, and 9 bases lay in between. The CDR3 sequence: CASSMGGATEAFF. CDR3 DNA sequence: TGTGCCAGTAGTATGGGGGGGGCCACTGAAGCTTTCTTT. The variable domain in full, with the rest retrieved from reference TRBV19 and TRBJ1-1, is DGGITQSPKYLFRKEGQNVTLSCEQNLNHDAMYWYRQDPGQGLRLIYYSQIVNDFQKGDIAEGYSVSREKKESFPLTVTSAQKNPTAFYLCASSMGGATEAFFGQGTRLTVV.

The V gene is TRBV5-1, the J gene TRBJ1-5; D not resolved. Germline V gives CDR1 SGHRS, CDR2 YFSETQ. V shed 4 bases and J shed 1 base, with 21 bases lying between them. This CDR3 comprises 18 residues. The CDR3 protein is CASSPPLWAALSNQPQHF. CDR3 coding DNA: TGCGCCAGCAGCCCCCCGTTGTGGGCAGCACTGAGCAATCAGCCCCAGCATTTT.

The chain is built from TRBV28 and TRBJ2-2; 7 nucleotides agree with TRBD1. The V segment lost 6 bases and the J segment 4 bases; nucleotides outside the gene matches: 8. The CDR3 totals 15 residues. Germline V lookup: CDR1 MDHEN, CDR2 SYDVKM. DNA for the CDR3: TGTGCCAGCAGCAATATCGACAGGGCCACCGGGGAGCTGTTTTTT. It codes for CASSNIDRATGELFF.

This clone was seen only once. The chain uses TRBV5-1 and TRBJ1-1; TRBD1 matches at 10 bases. In germline, CDR1 is SGHRS, CDR2 YFSETQ. After removal of 4 bases from V and 1 base from J, the junction contained 7 bases not matched to a gene. CDR3 size: 16 residues. The chain's CDR3 is CASSTRQGARNTEAFF. The DNA for the CDR3 is TGCGCCAGCAGCACGAGACAGGGGGCTAGGAACACTGAAGCTTTCTTT.

This clone occurred once. The chain employs TRBV30 and TRBJ1-1; 7 bases are a match to TRBD1. V gave up 7 bases and J gave up 5 bases; unmatched junction bases: 7. The CDR3 runs to 12 residues. From germline, CDR1 is GTSNPN and CDR2 SVGIG (reference sequence). CDR3 nucleotide sequence: TGTGCCTTGGTGGCAGGGGGAACTGAAGCTTTCTTT. Translating gives CALVAGGTEAFF. Using reference TRBV30 and TRBJ1-1 for the parts outside the CDR3, the full variable domain is SQTIHQWPATLVQPVGSPLSLECTVEGTSNPNLYWYRQAAGRGLQLLFYSVGIGQISSEVPQNLSASRPQDRQFILSSKKLLLSDSGFYLCALVAGGTEAFFGQGTRLTVV.

This rearrangement joins TRBV5-4 to TRBJ1-3, with 10 bases lining up with TRBD1. CDR1 is SGHNT and CDR2 is YYREEE in the germline V gene (reference sequence). This CDR3 has 17 residues. V gave up 4 bases and J gave up 0 bases; unmatched junction bases: 7. The CDR3 DNA is TGTGCCAGCAGCAAGGACAGGGGGTTGATCTCTGGAAACACCATATATTTT. The encoded protein is CASSKDRGLISGNTIYF. Based on the CDR3 plus reference TRBV5-4 and TRBJ1-3, the full variable domain is ETGVTQSPTHLIKTRGQQVTLRCSSQSGHNTVSWYQQALGQGPQFIFQYYREEENGRGNFPPRFSGLQFPNYSSELNVNALELDDSALYLCASSKDRGLISGNTIYFGEGSWLTVV.

About this clone itself: Other nucleotide sequences from this sample produce the same CDR3. This rearrangement joins TRBV6-5 to TRBJ1-2; the match to TRBD1 covers 7 bases. Germline-derived CDR1 and CDR2 are MNHEY and SVGAGI. V was pared by 5 bases and J by 0 bases, with 3 bases of the junction left unmatched. There are 14 residues in the CDR3. The DNA for the CDR3 is TGTGCCAGCAGTCGACAGGGAGCTAACTATGGCTACACCTTC. This sequence encodes CASSRQGANYGYTF.